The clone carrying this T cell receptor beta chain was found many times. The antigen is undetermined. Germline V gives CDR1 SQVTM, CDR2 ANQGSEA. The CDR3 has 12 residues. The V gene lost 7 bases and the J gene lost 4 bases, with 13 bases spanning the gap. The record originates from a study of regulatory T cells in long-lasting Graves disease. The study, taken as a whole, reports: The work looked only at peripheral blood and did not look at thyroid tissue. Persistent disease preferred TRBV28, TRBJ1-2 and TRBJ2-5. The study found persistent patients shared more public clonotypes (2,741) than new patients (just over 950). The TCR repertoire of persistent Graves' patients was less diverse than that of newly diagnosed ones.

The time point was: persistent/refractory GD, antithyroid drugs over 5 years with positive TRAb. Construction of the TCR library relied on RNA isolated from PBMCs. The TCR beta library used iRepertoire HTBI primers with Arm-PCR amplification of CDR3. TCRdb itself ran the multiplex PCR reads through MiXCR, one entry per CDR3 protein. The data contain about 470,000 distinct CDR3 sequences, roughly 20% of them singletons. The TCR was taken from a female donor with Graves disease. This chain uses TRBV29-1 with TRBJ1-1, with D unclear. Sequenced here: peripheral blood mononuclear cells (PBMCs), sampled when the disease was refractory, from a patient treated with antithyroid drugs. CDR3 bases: TGCAGCGCTCCGGTGTCAGGCACTGAAGCTTTCTTT. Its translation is CSAPVSGTEAFF.